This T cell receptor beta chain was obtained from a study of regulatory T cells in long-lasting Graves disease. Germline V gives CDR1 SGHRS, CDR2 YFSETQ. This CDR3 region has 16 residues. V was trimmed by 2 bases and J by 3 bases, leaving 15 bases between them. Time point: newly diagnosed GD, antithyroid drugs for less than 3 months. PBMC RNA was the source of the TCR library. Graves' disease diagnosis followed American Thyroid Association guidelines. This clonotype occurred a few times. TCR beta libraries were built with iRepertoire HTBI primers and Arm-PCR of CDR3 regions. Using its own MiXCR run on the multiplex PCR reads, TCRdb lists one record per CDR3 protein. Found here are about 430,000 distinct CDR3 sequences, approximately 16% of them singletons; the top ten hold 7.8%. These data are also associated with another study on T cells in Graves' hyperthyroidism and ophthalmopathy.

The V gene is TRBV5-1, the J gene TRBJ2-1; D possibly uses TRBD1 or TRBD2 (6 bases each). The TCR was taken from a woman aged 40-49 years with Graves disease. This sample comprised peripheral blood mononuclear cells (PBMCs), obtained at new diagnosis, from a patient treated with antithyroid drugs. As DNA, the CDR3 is TGCGCCAGCAGCTTCAGGGGAGGTCAGGGCTACAATGAGCAGTTCTTC. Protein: CASSFRGGQGYNEQFF.